These 9 T cell receptor beta chains were sequenced from one sample in a study of CD8+CD57+ T cells in acquired aplastic anemia. TCR beta VDJ and CDR3 profiles were obtained from a genomic DNA template. TCRdb used MiXCR to reprocess the reads, holding one entry per CDR3 protein. Of 200,000 to 250,000 distinct CDR3 sequences listed, approximately 57% were seen once; the top ten hold about 31%. Specimen: sorted CD4+, CD8+, or CD8+CD57+ T cells (not recorded which) from PBMCs. The receptors derive from a human donor in good health.

This clonotype has a handful of counts. The chain uses TRBV7-3 and TRBJ1-1; D possibly corresponds to TRBD1 (6 bases). Germline V gene data show CDR1 as SGHTA and CDR2 as FQGTGA. The CDR3 is 14 amino acids. The ends were cut back, 3 bases at V and 2 bases at J, with 10 bases in the middle. The CDR3 coding sequence is TGTGCCAGCAGCTTCCCCAGGGGTAACACTGAAGCTTTCTTT. Its protein is CASSFPRGNTEAFF.

The chain joins TRBV15 to TRBJ1-5; tentative D call: TRBD1 (5 bases). This CDR3 has 13 amino acids. Germline V gives CDR1 LNHNV, CDR2 YYDKDF (reference sequence). Trimming pared 4 bases from V and 12 bases from J, leaving 16 bases between. CDR3 sequence: CATSKDWGGVQHF. The CDR3 coding sequence is TGTGCCACCAGCAAAGATTGGGGAGGGGTCCAGCATTTT.

This clonotype was seen just once. The chain uses TRBV2 and TRBJ2-2; 8 positions agree with TRBD2. The germline CDR1 and CDR2 sequences are SNHLY and FYNNEI. V shed 5 bases and J 4 bases; nucleotides not matched to a gene: 6. The CDR3 runs to 15 residues. The CDR3 loop reads CASSPSRGATGELFF. The CDR3 DNA reads TGTGCCAGCAGTCCTTCGCGGGGGGCCACCGGGGAGCTGTTTTTT.

This clonotype was counted at least ten times. The CDR3 end shows no conserved phenylalanine or tryptophan, and so a read error is likely. This chain joins TRBV2 and TRBJ2-7; TRBD1 agrees at 9 bases. This CDR3 has 16 amino acids. The V segment lost 3 bases and the J segment 2 bases; nucleotides outside the gene matches: 8. Germline assignment: CDR1 SNHLY and CDR2 FYNNEI. The CDR3 reads CASSEGPQGATYEQYL. In DNA form, the CDR3 reads TGTGCCAGCAGTGAGGGTCCACAGGGGGCTACCTACGAGCAGTACCTC.

A single count supports this clonotype. V gene TRBV7-9 combines with J gene TRBJ2-3, with D perhaps matching TRBD1 (7 bases). This CDR3 is built from 15 residues. CDR1 is SEHNR and CDR2 is FQNEAQ in the germline V gene (reference sequence). V gave up 0 bases and J gave up 3 bases, with 10 bases separating them. DNA for the CDR3: TGTGCCAGCAGCTTAGCCCAGGGGGGTACAGATACGCAGTATTTT. Amino acid sequence: CASSLAQGGTDTQYF.

This clonotype was seen only a few times. The chain has TRBV7-8 and TRBJ1-6; D remains ambiguous. The CDR3 runs to 15 residues. Germline V gene data show CDR1 as SGHVS and CDR2 as FQNEAQ. The V and J ends lost 1 base and 6 bases respectively, with 10 bases between them. As DNA, the CDR3 is TGTGCCAGCAGCTTAGTAGTGGCAGCTAATTCACCCCTCCACTTT. Amino acids: CASSLVVAANSPLHF.

This clonotype occurred many times. This may stem from a read error, because a much larger clone lies one nucleotide away. This chain connects TRBV5-1 to TRBJ2-7; no reliable D call. Germline V gene lookup returns CDR1 SGHRS and CDR2 YFSETQ. This CDR3 has 13 residues. The CDR3 nucleotides are TGCGCCAGCAGCTTGGAAGGCAGGTACGAGCGGTACTTC. It is translated as CASSLEGRYERYF.

This chain uses TRBV15 with TRBJ1-1; 8 nucleotides agree with TRBD1. The trim removed 1 base at V and 8 bases at J, leaving 12 bases unmatched. The CDR3 runs to 16 residues. Germline assignment: CDR1 LNHNV and CDR2 YYDKDF (reference sequence). CDR3 in amino acids: CATSRVSVRTGSEAFF. CDR3 DNA: TGTGCCACCAGCAGAGTATCAGTACGGACAGGGTCCGAAGCTTTCTTT.

At least ten counts were recorded for this clonotype. The gene calls are TRBV2 and TRBJ2-7, with D unresolved. There are 14 residues in the CDR3. Between the trimmed V and J ends, which lost 7 bases and 3 bases, there was a span of 16 bases. The germline V gene has CDR1 SNHLY and CDR2 FYNNEI. This CDR3 is CASIGQVPYYEQYF. CDR3 sequence (DNA): TGTGCCAGCATTGGGCAGGTGCCTTACTACGAGCAGTACTTC.